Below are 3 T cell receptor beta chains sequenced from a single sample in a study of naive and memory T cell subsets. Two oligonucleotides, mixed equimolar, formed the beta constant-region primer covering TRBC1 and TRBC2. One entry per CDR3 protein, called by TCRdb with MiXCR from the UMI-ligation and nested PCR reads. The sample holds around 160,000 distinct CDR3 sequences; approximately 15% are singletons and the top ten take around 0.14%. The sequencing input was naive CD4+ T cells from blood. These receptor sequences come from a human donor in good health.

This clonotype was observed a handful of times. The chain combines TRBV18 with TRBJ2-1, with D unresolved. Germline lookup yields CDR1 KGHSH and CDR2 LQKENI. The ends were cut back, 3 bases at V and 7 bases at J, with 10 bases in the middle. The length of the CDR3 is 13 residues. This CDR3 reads CASSPTLENEQFF. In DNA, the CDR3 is TGTGCCAGCTCACCTACGCTAGAGAATGAGCAGTTCTTC.

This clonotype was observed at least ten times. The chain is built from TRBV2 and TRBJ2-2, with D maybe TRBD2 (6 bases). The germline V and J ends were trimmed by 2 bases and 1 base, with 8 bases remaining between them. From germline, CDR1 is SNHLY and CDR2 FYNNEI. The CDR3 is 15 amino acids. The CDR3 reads CASSEQGGNTGELFF. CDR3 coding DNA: TGTGCCAGCAGTGAACAGGGAGGGAACACCGGGGAGCTGTTTTTT.

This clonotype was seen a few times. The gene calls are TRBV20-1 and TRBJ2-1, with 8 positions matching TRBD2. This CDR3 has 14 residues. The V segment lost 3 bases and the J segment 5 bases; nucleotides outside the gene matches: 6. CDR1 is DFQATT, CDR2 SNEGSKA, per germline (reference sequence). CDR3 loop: CSASFSGADNEQFF. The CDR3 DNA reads TGCAGTGCTAGCTTTAGCGGGGCCGACAATGAGCAGTTCTTC.